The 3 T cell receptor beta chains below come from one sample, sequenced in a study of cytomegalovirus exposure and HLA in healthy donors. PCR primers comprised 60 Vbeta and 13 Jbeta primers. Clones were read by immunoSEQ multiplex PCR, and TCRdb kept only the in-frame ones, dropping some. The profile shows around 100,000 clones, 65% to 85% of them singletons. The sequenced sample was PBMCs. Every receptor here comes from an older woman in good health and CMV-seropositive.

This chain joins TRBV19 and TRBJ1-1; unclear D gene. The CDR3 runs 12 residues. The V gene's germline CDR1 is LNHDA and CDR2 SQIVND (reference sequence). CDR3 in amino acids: CGSRLGSTEAFF. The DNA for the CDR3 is TGTGGGAGTCGTTTAGGGAGCACTGAAGCTTTCTTT. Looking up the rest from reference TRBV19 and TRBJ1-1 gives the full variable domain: DGGITQSPKYLFRKEGQNVTLSCEQNLNHDAMYWYRQDPGQGLRLIYYSQIVNDFQKGDIAEGYSVSREKKESFPLTVTSAQKNPTAFYLCGSRLGSTEAFFGQGTRLTVV.

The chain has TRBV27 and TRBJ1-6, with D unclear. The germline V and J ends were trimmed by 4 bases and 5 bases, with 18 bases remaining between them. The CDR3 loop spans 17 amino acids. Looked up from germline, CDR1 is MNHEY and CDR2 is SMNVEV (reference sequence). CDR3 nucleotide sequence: TGTGCCAGCAGTTCCCGGGTACCCCGGCTCAATAATTCACCCCTCCACTTT. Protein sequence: CASSSRVPRLNNSPLHF.

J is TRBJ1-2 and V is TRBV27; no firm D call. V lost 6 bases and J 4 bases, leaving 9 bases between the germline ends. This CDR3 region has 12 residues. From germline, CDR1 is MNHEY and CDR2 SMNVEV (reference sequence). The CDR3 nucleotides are TGTGCCAGCAGCCGCGGAACCTATGGCTACACCTTC. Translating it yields CASSRGTYGYTF.